The T cell receptor beta chain described here comes from a study of OX40 agonist ivuxolimab in advanced cancers. Turning to the study itself: The group had a mean age of about 64 years, ranged from 23 to 79, and was 82.7% male.

CDR1 and CDR2 (germline): MGHRA, YSYEKL. The CDR3 length is 15 residues. Trimming removed 5 bases at V and 4 bases at J, with 15 bases between. Some clones are missing from TCRdb's copy, which holds only in-frame ones; the method was immunoSEQ multiplex PCR. The table shows about 83,000 clones, with around 84% occurring only once. The chain employs TRBV4-1 and TRBJ1-3; D is unresolved. The specimen was CD4+ or CD8+ T cells sorted from blood, collected in a trial of the OX40 agonist ivuxolimab. This clonotype was obtained from an adult with an advanced solid tumor such as melanoma, head and neck, liver or kidney cancer. CDR3 residues: CASSTARGTGNTIYF. In DNA, the CDR3 is TGCGCCAGCAGCACGGCACGGGGAACAGGAAACACCATATATTTT.